What follows is one T cell receptor (beta chain) and its context. The sample is drawn from a study of blood T cell repertoires in COVID-19. Overall study context: Sources were T cells, B-cell-depleted T cells, or PBMCs; the material itself was cDNA or gDNA.

The data were produced by immunoSEQ multiplex PCR, yet TCRdb's version contains in-frame clones alone and is incomplete. The sample lists tens of thousands of clones, around 85% seen once, with approximately 8% in the top ten. Trimming left V 6 bases short and J 6 bases short, with 18 bases between. Germline V gene lookup returns CDR1 SGHRS and CDR2 YFSETQ. The CDR3 runs 15 residues. The material sequenced was peripheral blood. The sequence derives from a man aged 25 to 40 with acute or convalescent COVID-19. V gene TRBV5-1 combines with J gene TRBJ2-2; possible D gene TRBD1, 5 bases. The CDR3 loop is CASKLRTLSAGELFF. The CDR3 coding sequence is TGCGCCAGCAAACTACGGACACTCAGTGCCGGGGAGCTGTTTTTT.